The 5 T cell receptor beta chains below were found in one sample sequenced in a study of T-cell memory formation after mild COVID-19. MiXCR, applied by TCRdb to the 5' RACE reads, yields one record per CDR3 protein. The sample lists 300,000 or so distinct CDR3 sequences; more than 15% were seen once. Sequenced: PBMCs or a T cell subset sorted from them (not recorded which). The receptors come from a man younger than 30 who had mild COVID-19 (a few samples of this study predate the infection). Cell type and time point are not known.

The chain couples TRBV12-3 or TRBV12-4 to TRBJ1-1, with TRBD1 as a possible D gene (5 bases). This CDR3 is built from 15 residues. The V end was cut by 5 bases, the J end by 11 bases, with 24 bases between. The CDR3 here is CASSPRPGLDSGAFF. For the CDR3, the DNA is TGTGCCAGCAGTCCCAGGCCGGGGCTCGACTCAGGGGCTTTCTTT.

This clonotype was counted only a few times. This CDR3 is CASSSSIEAFF. In DNA form, the CDR3 reads TGTGCCAGCAGCTCATCTATAGAAGCTTTCTTT. The chain links TRBV6-1 to TRBJ1-1; D ambiguous. This CDR3 is 11 amino acids long. Trimming pared 6 bases from V and 8 bases from J, leaving 10 bases between. Germline V CDR1 and CDR2: MNHNS, SASEGT.

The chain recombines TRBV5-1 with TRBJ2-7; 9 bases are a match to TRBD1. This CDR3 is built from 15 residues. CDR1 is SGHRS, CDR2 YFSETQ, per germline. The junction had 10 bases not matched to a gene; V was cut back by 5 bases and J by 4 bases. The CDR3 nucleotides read TGCGCCAGCAGTCTCTCAGGGACAGGGCTGTACGAGCAGTACTTC. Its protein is CASSLSGTGLYEQYF.

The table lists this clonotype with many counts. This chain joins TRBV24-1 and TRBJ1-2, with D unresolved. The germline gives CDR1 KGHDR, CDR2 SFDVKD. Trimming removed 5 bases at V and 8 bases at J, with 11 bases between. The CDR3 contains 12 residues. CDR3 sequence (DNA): TGTGCCACCAGTGTTCTTGGGTACGGCTACACCTTC. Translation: CATSVLGYGYTF.

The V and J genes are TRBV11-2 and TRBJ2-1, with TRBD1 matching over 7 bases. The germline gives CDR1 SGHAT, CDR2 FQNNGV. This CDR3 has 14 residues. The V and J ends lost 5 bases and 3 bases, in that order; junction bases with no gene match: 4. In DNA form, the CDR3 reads TGTGCCAGCAGCCGCAGGACAGGCTACAATGAGCAGTTCTTC. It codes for CASSRRTGYNEQFF. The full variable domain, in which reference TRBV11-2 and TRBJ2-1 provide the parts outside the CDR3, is EAGVAQSPRYKIIEKRQSVAFWCNPISGHATLYWYQQILGQGPKLLIQFQNNGVVDDSQLPKDRFSAERLKGVDSTLKIQPAKLEDSAVYLCASSRRTGYNEQFFGPGTRLTVL.